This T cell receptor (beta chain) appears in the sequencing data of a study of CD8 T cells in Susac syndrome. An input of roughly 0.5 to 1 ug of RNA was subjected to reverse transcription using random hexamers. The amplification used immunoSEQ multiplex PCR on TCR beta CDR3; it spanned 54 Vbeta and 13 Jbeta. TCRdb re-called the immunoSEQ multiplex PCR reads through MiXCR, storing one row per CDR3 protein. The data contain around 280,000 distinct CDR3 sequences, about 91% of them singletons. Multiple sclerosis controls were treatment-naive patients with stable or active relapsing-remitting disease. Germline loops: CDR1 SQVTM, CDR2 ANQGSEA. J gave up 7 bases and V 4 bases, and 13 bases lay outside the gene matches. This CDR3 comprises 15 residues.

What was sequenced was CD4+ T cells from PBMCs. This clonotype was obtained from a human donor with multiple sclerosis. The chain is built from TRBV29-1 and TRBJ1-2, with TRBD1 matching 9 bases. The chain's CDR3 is CSVVPSGQGTAGYTF. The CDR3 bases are TGCAGCGTTGTTCCGAGCGGACAGGGGACTGCTGGCTACACCTTC.